The count of the clone carrying this T cell receptor (beta chain) is one. This specimen comes from a study of blood T cell repertoires in COVID-19. The assay was immunoSEQ multiplex PCR, and TCRdb's table has in-frame clones only and misses some. The table shows about half a million clones, with approximately 85% occurring only once. The clonotype comes from a human donor in a cohort sampled during active COVID-19. The sample taken for sequencing was peripheral blood.

CDR3 region: CASSFSSGQGPGKLFF. CDR3 coding DNA: TGTGCCAGCAGTTTTAGTAGTGGTCAAGGTCCAGGAAAACTGTTTTTT. This rearrangement joins TRBV5-6 to TRBJ1-4; D gene uncertain. The V end lost 5 bases, the J end lost 10 bases, and 24 bases lay between the germline ends. This CDR3 is built from 16 residues. CDR1 is SGHDT and CDR2 is YYEEEE in the germline V gene.